This entry lists 16 T cell receptor beta chains sequenced from one sample in a study of OX40 agonist ivuxolimab in advanced cancers. The receptor library was made with the immunoSEQ multiplex PCR assay. The table was pulled from immuneACCESS by TCRdb, which kept in-frame rearrangements only. Such tables lose some clones; where checked, under half of the loss comes from unresolved V genes, and the rest has no known cause. Counted in this sample were about 68,000 clones; around nine tenths of them appeared once. The top ten clonotypes cover approximately 2.1% of the sample. The material was CD4+ or CD8+ T cells sorted from blood, obtained in a trial of the OX40 agonist ivuxolimab. The receptors were sampled from an adult with an advanced solid tumor such as melanoma, head and neck, liver or kidney cancer.

J is TRBJ2-7 and V is TRBV30; possibly TRBD2 for D (6 bases). Germline CDR1 is GTSNPN and CDR2 is SVGIG (reference sequence). V was trimmed by 5 bases and J by 1 base, leaving 9 bases between them. The CDR3 has 12 residues. This CDR3 is CAWAGTSYEQYF. The CDR3 bases are TGTGCCTGGGCAGGGACTTCCTACGAGCAGTACTTC.

As DNA, the CDR3 is TGCAGCGGGACTAGCGGGAACTACGAGCAGTACTTC. This gives the protein CSGTSGNYEQYF. The rearrangement links TRBV29-1 to TRBJ2-7; the match to TRBD2 covers 12 bases. V lost 7 bases, J lost 3 bases, and 1 base stayed unmatched. The CDR3 is 12 residues long. CDR1 and CDR2 from the germline V gene are SQVTM and ANQGSEA.

This clone was observed once. The chain uses TRBV28 and TRBJ2-7; no definite D call. This CDR3 spans 12 amino acids. V was shortened by 5 bases and J by 3 bases, with 8 bases between the two germline ends. CDR1 and CDR2 from the germline V gene are MDHEN and SYDVKM. CDR3 DNA sequence: TGTGCCAGCAGTCTTACAAGCTACGAGCAGTACTTC. Translated, it gives CASSLTSYEQYF.

V and J are TRBV18 and TRBJ2-5; the D gene is possibly TRBD1 (5 bases). Per germline, CDR1 KGHSH and CDR2 LQKENI. V was clipped by 4 bases and J by 5 bases, with 14 bases between them. CDR3 size: 14 residues. DNA for the CDR3: TGTGCCAGCTCACAGAATGGGGCAGAGGAGACCCAGTACTTC. It codes for CASSQNGAEETQYF.

CDR3 amino acids: CASSSRGNYEQYF. CDR3 nucleotide sequence: TGTGCCAGCAGCTCCAGGGGGAACTACGAGCAGTACTTC. The chain combines TRBV7-8 with TRBJ2-7, with 7 bases aligning to TRBD1. CDR1 is SGHVS and CDR2 is FQNEAQ in the germline V gene. The ends lost 4 bases at V and 3 bases at J; junction bases unmatched: 3. This CDR3 spans 13 amino acids.

The gene calls are TRBV6-1 and TRBJ1-1; D is possibly TRBD1 (6 bases). The CDR3 is 12 amino acids. Germline CDR1 and CDR2: MNHNS and SASEGT. Trimming removed 4 bases from V and 11 bases from J, with 14 bases in between. CDR3 protein: CASSVSGDMAFF. DNA for the CDR3: TGTGCCAGCAGTGTCTCAGGGGACATGGCTTTCTTT.

J is TRBJ2-3 and V is TRBV6-6; D call uncertain. The V and J ends lost 2 bases and 6 bases respectively, with 6 bases between them. Germline assignment: CDR1 MNHNY and CDR2 SVGAGI (reference sequence). The CDR3 is made up of 12 amino acids. The chain's CDR3 is CASSYPRDTQYF. CDR3 in DNA: TGTGCCAGCAGTTACCCCCGGGATACGCAGTATTTT.

The rearrangement uses TRBV2 and TRBJ2-7; the match to TRBD2 covers 7 bases. CDR1 is SNHLY and CDR2 is FYNNEI in the germline V gene. The CDR3 is made up of 13 amino acids. J lost 0 bases, V lost 8 bases, and 4 bases had no gene match. The CDR3 is CASLASGSYEQYF. DNA of the CDR3: TGTGCCAGCCTGGCTAGCGGCTCCTACGAGCAGTACTTC.

This sequence joins TRBV5-1 and TRBJ2-7; D uncertain. Trimming took 2 bases from V and 4 from J, leaving 10 bases between them. CDR3 length: 13 residues. The germline CDR1 and CDR2 sequences are SGHRS and YFSETQ. The CDR3 spells CASSFDLKYEQYF. In DNA, the CDR3 is TGCGCCAGCAGCTTTGACCTAAAATACGAGCAGTACTTC.

The chain recombines TRBV11-2 with TRBJ2-2; D assignment may be TRBD1 or TRBD2 (5 bases each). Trimming stripped 11 bases from V and 4 bases from J, with 20 bases between. Germline values: CDR1 SGHAT, CDR2 FQNNGV. The CDR3 covers 15 residues. The chain's CDR3 is CASKRDRSFTGELFF. In DNA, the CDR3 is TGTGCCTCTAAAAGGGACCGCTCTTTCACCGGGGAGCTGTTTTTT.

The CDR3 DNA is TGTGCCAGCAGTGAAGTAGTTCCCCCTCGCGGGAAGGCTTTCAATGAGCAGTTCTTC. Translating it yields CASSEVVPPRGKAFNEQFF. J is TRBJ2-1 and V is TRBV6-1, with D tentatively TRBD2 (6 bases). This CDR3 has 19 amino acids. Germline V gene sequence: CDR1 MNHNS, CDR2 SASEGT. V lost 1 base to trimming and J lost 6 bases, with 25 bases between them.

This sequence joins TRBV5-1 and TRBJ2-7; D may match TRBD1 or TRBD2 (5 bases each). CDR3 length: 16 residues. From germline, CDR1 is SGHRS and CDR2 YFSETQ. With 0 bases removed from V and 0 bases from J, the gap between germline ends came to 13 bases. The CDR3 DNA follows: TGCGCCAGCAGCTTGGACGCCGGGACCGGCTCCTACGAGCAGTACTTC. Its translation is CASSLDAGTGSYEQYF.

V and J are TRBV11-2 and TRBJ2-7; 8 bases are shared with TRBD1. V shed 0 bases, J shed 6 bases, and the junction held 1 base outside the gene matches. This CDR3 spans 13 amino acids. The germline CDR1 and CDR2 sequences are SGHAT and FQNNGV. The CDR3 reads CASSLETGVEQYF. In nucleotides, the CDR3 is TGTGCCAGCAGCTTAGAGACAGGGGTCGAGCAGTACTTC.

The chain links TRBV29-1 to TRBJ2-1, with TRBD1 matching over 8 bases. The germline V gene encodes CDR1 SQVTM and CDR2 ANQGSEA. CDR3 size: 15 residues. V gave up 7 bases and J gave up 9 bases; unmatched junction bases: 17. CDR3 amino acids: CSGRGQELFGSEQFF. The DNA of the CDR3 is TGCAGCGGGCGGGGACAGGAACTTTTCGGCAGTGAGCAGTTCTTC.

The genes are TRBV7-3 and TRBJ2-7; D gene unclear. CDR1 is SGHTA and CDR2 is FQGTGA in the germline V gene. Trimming removed 3 bases at V and 5 bases at J, with 5 bases between. The length of the CDR3 is 11 residues. The CDR3 loop is CASSFRNEQYF. The CDR3 DNA follows: TGTGCCAGCAGCTTCCGCAACGAGCAGTACTTC.

This chain joins TRBV9 and TRBJ2-3; no reliable D call. Germline lookup yields CDR1 SGDLS and CDR2 YYNGEE. The CDR3 extends over 15 amino acids. The germline V and J ends were trimmed by 0 bases and 6 bases, with 14 bases remaining between them. The CDR3 region is CASSVVASAVDTQYF. The CDR3 DNA follows: TGTGCCAGCAGCGTAGTTGCCTCGGCCGTGGATACGCAGTATTTT.